Listed here are 22 T cell receptor beta chains from one sample, sequenced in a study of shared clonotypes between healthy human individuals. This table comes from immunoSEQ multiplex PCR, and its TCRdb copy is limited to in-frame clones, with some not included. Of more than 900,000 clones in the sample, 78% were seen once. The sample taken for sequencing was memory CD4+ T cells from PBMCs. The subset here: CD45RA-negative fraction. These receptors originate from a young man in good health. Some clones in this sample may be carry-over from other donors' samples.

This rearrangement joins TRBV28 to TRBJ1-1; D ambiguous. Germline lookup yields CDR1 MDHEN and CDR2 SYDVKM. The CDR3 is 12 amino acids. V was trimmed by 8 bases and J by 6 bases, leaving 13 bases between them. CDR3 nucleotide sequence: TGTGCCAGCCCCTGGGCGCCTCCTGAAGCTTTCTTT. Its translation is CASPWAPPEAFF.

The V gene is TRBV4-3, the J gene TRBJ2-7; 10 bases fit TRBD2. CDR1 is LGHNA and CDR2 is YSLEER in the germline V gene. V was clipped by 5 bases and J by 3 bases; unmatched bases: 4. This CDR3 contains 14 residues. The CDR3 DNA reads TGCGCCAGCAGCGCCCGACTAGCGGGCTACGAGCAGTACTTC. This encodes CASSARLAGYEQYF.

The chain joins TRBV5-1 to TRBJ2-3, with TRBD2 identical over 12 bases. The CDR3 has 16 amino acids. V lost 0 bases to trimming and J lost 6 bases; unmatched junction nucleotides: 5. The germline V gene encodes CDR1 SGHRS and CDR2 YFSETQ. The CDR3 nucleotides read TGCGCCAGCAGCTTGGCCCTAGCGGGAGGGTCCGATACGCAGTATTTT. Translated: CASSLALAGGSDTQYF.

Here the CDR3 DNA reads TGTGCCAGCAGTTTAAGATTAGGAGAGACCCAGTACTTC. Protein: CASSLRLGETQYF. The V and J genes are TRBV27 and TRBJ2-5, with no clear D. Trimming shortened V by 2 bases and J by 4 bases, and 8 bases separated the two germline ends. Germline CDR1 is MNHEY and CDR2 is SMNVEV (reference sequence). The CDR3 is 13 amino acids.

The chain recombines TRBV4-3 with TRBJ2-1; perhaps TRBD2 as D (5 bases). V gave up 8 bases and J gave up 5 bases, with 13 bases separating them. The CDR3 is 13 residues long. The V gene's germline CDR1 is LGHNA and CDR2 YSLEER. This CDR3 is CASGRTPNNEQFF. The DNA of the CDR3 is TGCGCCAGCGGGCGGACTCCCAACAATGAGCAGTTCTTC.

There are a few counts of this clone. The rearrangement joins TRBV6-5 to TRBJ1-4, with a possible D match to TRBD1 (5 bases). The CDR3 sequence is 14 residues long. Germline loops: CDR1 MNHEY, CDR2 SVGAGI. V lost 9 bases, J lost 6 bases, and 17 bases lay in between. For the CDR3, the DNA is TGTGCCAGGGGAGGGTACAGGAATCATGAAAAACTGTTTTTT. As protein: CARGGYRNHEKLFF.

The table lists this clone with many counts. The chain uses TRBV7-9 and TRBJ1-1; no clear D. The CDR3 sequence is 15 residues long. In germline, CDR1 is SEHNR, CDR2 FQNEAQ (reference sequence). V was shortened by 1 base and J by 0 bases, with 9 bases between the two germline ends. CDR3 in amino acids: CASSLGVRMNTEAFF. The DNA for the CDR3 is TGTGCCAGCAGCTTAGGTGTACGGATGAACACTGAAGCTTTCTTT.

This rearrangement joins TRBV5-1 to TRBJ2-1, with a tentative D call TRBD1 (5 bases). V lost 7 bases and J lost 0, with 20 bases in between. CDR3 length: 17 amino acids. Germline CDR1 and CDR2: SGHRS and YFSETQ. CDR3 in DNA: TGCGCCAGCGCTAGGGTGGGGCCAAGGAGCTCCTACAATGAGCAGTTCTTC. Its protein product is CASARVGPRSSYNEQFF.

This clone was picked up many times. J is TRBJ2-3 and V is TRBV10-3; D gene uncertain. Deletions cut 6 bases from V and 3 bases from J, with 19 bases between. The CDR3 contains 16 residues. Germline CDR1 reads ENHRY; CDR2 reads SYGVKD. The CDR3 region has the DNA TGTGCCATCAGACCCTCGGTAAGGGCGGCTACAGATACGCAGTATTTT. This encodes CAIRPSVRAATDTQYF.

A word on this clone: Other DNA sequences in the sample encode the same CDR3. The rearrangement uses TRBV27 and TRBJ2-2; 8 bases match TRBD2. The CDR3 runs 18 residues. V was clipped by 4 bases and J by 2 bases; unmatched bases: 12. Germline assignment: CDR1 MNHEY and CDR2 SMNVEV (reference sequence). The CDR3 region is CASSSRGGRDPNTGELFF. Written as DNA, the CDR3 is TGTGCCAGCAGTTCTCGCGGGGGGAGGGACCCCAACACCGGGGAGCTGTTTTTT.

This rearrangement joins TRBV11-2 to TRBJ1-2; D not certain. Trimming cost V 1 base and J 3 bases, with 12 bases left between them. The CDR3 sequence is 15 residues long. In germline, CDR1 is SGHAT, CDR2 FQNNGV. CDR3 nucleotides: TGTGCCAGCAGCTTAGGAGTAGGCGGATACTATGGCTACACCTTC. Amino acids: CASSLGVGGYYGYTF.

There are a few counts of this clone. The chain has TRBV5-5 and TRBJ1-5; possible D gene TRBD1, 6 bases. The CDR3 runs 16 residues. CDR1 is SGHKS, CDR2 YYEKEE, per germline (reference sequence). Between the trimmed V and J ends, which lost 2 bases and 5 bases, there was a span of 17 bases. As DNA, the CDR3 is TGTGCCAGCAGCTTCACGGCTCAGGACAGCTATCAGCCCCAGCATTTT. It encodes CASSFTAQDSYQPQHF.

V and J are TRBV5-1 and TRBJ2-7; 9 bases match TRBD2. The CDR3 has 16 residues. CDR1 and CDR2 (germline): SGHRS, YFSETQ. V dropped 3 bases and J dropped 3; count of bases not matched to a gene: 10. CDR3 region: CASSSSAGGLRYEQYF. The CDR3 bases are TGCGCCAGCAGCTCCTCAGCGGGAGGACTACGCTACGAGCAGTACTTC.

The gene calls are TRBV28 and TRBJ2-1; 9 nucleotides agree with TRBD1. The CDR3 contains 14 residues. V lost 7 bases to trimming and J lost 7 bases; unmatched junction nucleotides: 8. Germline V gives CDR1 MDHEN, CDR2 SYDVKM. CDR3 sequence (DNA): TGTGCCAGCACCCTCCTGGGACAGGGTAATGAGCAGTTCTTC. Amino acid sequence: CASTLLGQGNEQFF.

The V and J genes are TRBV6-9 and TRBJ2-1; D is undetermined. The V and J ends lost 6 bases and 7 bases respectively, with 19 bases between them. This CDR3 region has 15 residues. Germline V gives CDR1 MNHGY, CDR2 SVAAGI. The CDR3 coding sequence is TGTGCCAGCAGCAATCTAGGGTTTGTTTGGAATGAGCAGTTCTTC. Translated: CASSNLGFVWNEQFF.

In the case of this clone: A much larger clonotype is one base distant, so this may be a read error. The sample holds other DNA sequences that translate to the same CDR3. The chain has TRBV28 and TRBJ1-5; D is undetermined. The CDR3 totals 12 residues. Germline V gives CDR1 MDHEN, CDR2 SYDVKM. V gave up 2 bases and J gave up 5 bases, with 4 bases separating them. CDR3 protein: CASSLTDQPQHF. The CDR3 DNA sequence: TGTGCCAGCAGTTTAACCGATCAGCCCCAGCATTTT.

The chain employs TRBV15 and TRBJ1-1; no firm D call. In germline, CDR1 is LNHNV, CDR2 YYDKDF (reference sequence). The CDR3 is made up of 14 amino acids. V shed 4 bases and J shed 0 bases, with 9 bases lying between them. This CDR3 reads CATSNLYMNTEAFF. As DNA, the CDR3 is TGTGCCACCAGCAACCTATACATGAACACTGAAGCTTTCTTT.

V and J are TRBV6-5 and TRBJ2-7; D unclear. The V gene's germline CDR1 is MNHEY and CDR2 SVGAGI. The CDR3 is 13 residues long. V lost 6 bases and J 4 bases, leaving 13 bases between the germline ends. CDR3 in DNA: TGTGCCAGCAGCCGACGCGACGGTTACGAGCAGTACTTC. Protein product: CASSRRDGYEQYF.

The chain has TRBV7-9 and TRBJ2-1; D may be TRBD1 or TRBD2 (5 bases each). The CDR3 is 15 amino acids. Trimming shortened V by 0 bases and J by 9 bases, and 15 bases separated the two germline ends. Germline assignment: CDR1 SEHNR and CDR2 FQNEAQ (reference sequence). The CDR3 loop is CASSLAPSEGSEQFF. The CDR3 DNA reads as TGTGCCAGCAGCTTAGCGCCGAGCGAGGGGAGTGAGCAGTTCTTC.

This chain links TRBV10-2 with TRBJ2-3; no clear D. Germline loops: CDR1 WSHSY, CDR2 SAAADI. The CDR3 extends over 14 amino acids. The V end was cut by 3 bases, the J end by 6 bases, with 13 bases between. This CDR3 is CASSDPTISDTQYF. CDR3 sequence (DNA): TGCGCCAGCAGTGATCCTACCATCTCGGATACGCAGTATTTT.

This clone was found a few times. This rearrangement joins TRBV2 to TRBJ2-3, with D possibly matching TRBD1 (6 bases). Germline CDR1 SNHLY, CDR2 FYNNEI. This CDR3 spans 15 amino acids. V lost 6 bases, J lost 7 bases, and 20 bases lay in between. The CDR3 protein is CASRPDLAGGNTQYF. The CDR3 DNA reads as TGTGCCAGCAGACCCGACTTGGCTGGGGGCAATACGCAGTATTTT.

J is TRBJ1-1 and V is TRBV5-1, with no clear D. The germline V and J ends were trimmed by 4 bases and 6 bases, with 10 bases remaining between them. The CDR3 consists of 12 residues. Germline CDR1 is SGHRS and CDR2 is YFSETQ. The CDR3 protein is CASSLGNAEAFF. In nucleotides, the CDR3 is TGCGCCAGCAGCCTAGGTAACGCTGAAGCTTTCTTT.